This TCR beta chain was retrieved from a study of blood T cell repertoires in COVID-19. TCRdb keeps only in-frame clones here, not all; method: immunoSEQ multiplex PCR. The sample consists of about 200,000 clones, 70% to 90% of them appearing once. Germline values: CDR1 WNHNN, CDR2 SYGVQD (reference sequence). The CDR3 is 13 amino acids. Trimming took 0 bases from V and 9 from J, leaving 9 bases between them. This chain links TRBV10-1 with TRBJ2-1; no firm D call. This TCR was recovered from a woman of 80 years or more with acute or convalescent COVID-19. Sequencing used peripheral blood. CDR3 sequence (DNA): TGCGCCAGCAGTGAGTCGACTGGCCGTGAGCAGTTCTTC. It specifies CASSESTGREQFF.